These 21 T cell receptor beta chains came from one sample sequenced in a study of lymphopenia after photon versus proton radiotherapy. The data were produced by immunoSEQ multiplex PCR, yet TCRdb's version contains in-frame clones alone and is incomplete. The sample carries some 170,000 clones, about nine tenths recorded once. This sample comprised peripheral blood, obtained from a patient treated with photon-based radiotherapy. The receptors were gathered from a man aged 50 to 60 with gastric cancer.

The chain links TRBV5-6 to TRBJ2-7, with D perhaps matching TRBD1 or TRBD2 (5 bases each). In germline, CDR1 is SGHDT, CDR2 YYEEEE. The V gene lost 4 bases and the J gene lost 3 bases, with 14 bases spanning the gap. The CDR3 is 14 residues long. The DNA of the CDR3 is TGTGCCAGCAGCGGGGGTAGGTACTTCTACGAGCAGTACTTC. It translates to CASSGGRYFYEQYF.

The sample holds one count of this clone. The chain combines TRBV9 with TRBJ2-7, with D perhaps TRBD2 (6 bases). The CDR3 contains 14 residues. Trimming cost V 0 bases and J 6 bases, with 13 bases left between them. Looked up from germline, CDR1 is SGDLS and CDR2 is YYNGEE. Written as DNA, the CDR3 is TGTGCCAGCAGCGTAGGGGAGGCCCCCAGCGAGCAGTACTTC. Encoded protein: CASSVGEAPSEQYF.

The chain links TRBV18 to TRBJ2-3; D is undetermined. The CDR3 extends over 12 amino acids. Germline V gene sequence: CDR1 KGHSH, CDR2 LQKENI. The germline V and J ends were trimmed by 1 base and 6 bases, with 5 bases remaining between them. The CDR3 reads CASSPRKDTQYF. CDR3 bases: TGTGCCAGCTCACCACGGAAGGATACGCAGTATTTT.

The CDR3 bases are TGTGCCAGCAGTCCAACCGGACTAGGGGGTTTGCAAGAGACCCAGTACTTC. Translation: CASSPTGLGGLQETQYF. J is TRBJ2-5 and V is TRBV27, with D perhaps matching TRBD2 (7 bases). Trimming removed 5 bases at V and 2 bases at J, with 21 bases between. The germline V gene has CDR1 MNHEY and CDR2 SMNVEV (reference sequence). This CDR3 is built from 17 residues.

V is TRBV7-9 and J is TRBJ1-2, with D perhaps TRBD1 (6 bases). CDR1 and CDR2 (germline): SEHNR, FQNEAQ (reference sequence). The V end lost 1 base, the J end lost 0 bases, and 9 bases lay between the germline ends. CDR3 length: 15 amino acids. The CDR3 sequence: CASSLDRASNYGYTF. DNA of the CDR3: TGTGCCAGCAGCTTAGACAGGGCTTCTAACTATGGCTACACCTTC.

The CDR3 DNA sequence: TGTGCCAGCAGTGAACTAGCGGGAGGTCCCCACGAGCAGTACTTC. It codes for CASSELAGGPHEQYF. The chain links TRBV6-1 to TRBJ2-7; TRBD2 agrees at 11 bases. Germline CDR1 is MNHNS and CDR2 is SASEGT. The ends lost 2 bases at V and 5 bases at J; junction bases unmatched: 5. The CDR3 spans 15 residues.

The chain couples TRBV6-5 to TRBJ1-5; D is ambiguous. Trimming removed 0 bases at V and 9 bases at J, with 9 bases between. Germline V gives CDR1 MNHEY, CDR2 SVGAGI. The CDR3 loop spans 13 amino acids. The CDR3 DNA reads TGTGCCAGCAGTTACTCTAATGCAGGGCCCCAGCATTTT. Translating gives CASSYSNAGPQHF.

V usage is TRBV7-7 and J usage is TRBJ2-7, with D perhaps TRBD1 (5 bases). V was cut by 5 bases and J by 0 bases, with 11 bases left in between. CDR1 and CDR2 from the germline V gene are SSHAT and FNYEAQ (reference sequence). The CDR3 is 14 residues long. The CDR3 DNA reads as TGTGCCAGCAGCCATAGACAGAACTCCTACGAGCAGTACTTC. Translation gives CASSHRQNSYEQYF.

V is TRBV28 and J is TRBJ2-7, with 8 bases matching TRBD2. Germline values: CDR1 MDHEN, CDR2 SYDVKM. This CDR3 region has 17 residues. V lost 3 bases, J lost 0 bases, and 10 bases stayed unmatched. The CDR3 region is CASSLRGAGWSSYEQYF. The CDR3 DNA reads TGTGCCAGCAGTTTGCGGGGGGCGGGCTGGAGCTCCTACGAGCAGTACTTC.

This chain connects TRBV14 to TRBJ2-1; D may correspond to TRBD1 or TRBD2 (10 bases each). The CDR3 runs 19 residues. Trimming shortened V by 3 bases and J by 1 base, and 22 bases separated the two germline ends. Germline V gene lookup returns CDR1 SGHDN and CDR2 FVKESK. CDR3 loop: CASSHRTGGTSVSYNEQFF. The DNA of the CDR3 is TGTGCCAGCAGCCACCGGACAGGGGGGACTAGCGTATCCTACAATGAGCAGTTCTTC.

V is TRBV6-6 and J is TRBJ1-3; D unclear. Germline V CDR1 and CDR2: MNHNY, SVGAGI (reference sequence). Deletions cut 6 bases from V and 0 bases from J, with 3 bases between. The CDR3 has 12 residues. CDR3 region: CASRVSGNTIYF. CDR3 DNA: TGTGCCAGCAGGGTCTCTGGAAACACCATATATTTT.

The V call is TRBV25-1, the J call TRBJ2-7, with 11 bases matching TRBD2. This CDR3 contains 16 residues. V trimming: 10 bases; J trimming: 3 bases; junction bases outside the gene matches: 14. CDR1 is MGHDK and CDR2 is SYGVNS in the germline V gene. CDR3 sequence reads: CATQWGSGRGGYEQYF. The CDR3 nucleotides read TGTGCCACCCAGTGGGGTAGCGGGAGGGGAGGCTACGAGCAGTACTTC.

The chain couples TRBV6-5 to TRBJ1-2; possibly TRBD1 for D (6 bases). Germline CDR1 and CDR2: MNHEY and SVGAGI. V lost 4 bases to trimming and J lost 0 bases, with 15 bases between them. There are 16 residues in the CDR3. The chain's CDR3 is CASSSTSGQPNYGYTF. Written as DNA, the CDR3 is TGTGCCAGCAGTTCGACTTCGGGACAACCTAACTATGGCTACACCTTC.

This sequence joins TRBV28 and TRBJ2-7; 8 positions agree with TRBD2. V lost 2 bases to trimming and J lost 4 bases; unmatched junction nucleotides: 10. CDR1 is MDHEN, CDR2 SYDVKM, per germline. The CDR3 contains 16 residues. In nucleotides, the CDR3 is TGTGCCAGCAGTTTAGAAGGGGTAGCGGGACGGTACGAGCAGTACTTC. This translates into CASSLEGVAGRYEQYF.

The chain employs TRBV5-1 and TRBJ2-2; 7 bases map to TRBD2. The CDR3 is made up of 15 amino acids. CDR1 and CDR2 from the germline V gene are SGHRS and YFSETQ. The V segment lost 2 bases and the J segment 0 bases; nucleotides outside the gene matches: 1. CDR3 coding DNA: TGCGCCAGCAGCTTAAGCGGGACGAACACCGGGGAGCTGTTTTTT. This encodes CASSLSGTNTGELFF.

The chain has TRBV2 and TRBJ2-7; tentatively, D is TRBD2 (6 bases). The CDR3 is 15 amino acids. Germline V lookup: CDR1 SNHLY, CDR2 FYNNEI. V was pared by 8 bases and J by 0 bases, with 17 bases between. CDR3 coding DNA: TGTGCCAGCTTTCACAGTGGGGGGTCCTCCTACGAGCAGTACTTC. It translates to CASFHSGGSSYEQYF.

This rearrangement joins TRBV9 to TRBJ2-7; 10 bases align to TRBD1. This CDR3 is 15 amino acids long. The trim removed 2 bases at V and 5 bases at J, leaving 7 bases unmatched. Germline V CDR1 and CDR2: SGDLS, YYNGEE. CDR3 amino acids: CASSVSGTGADEQYF. The CDR3, as DNA: TGTGCCAGCAGCGTCTCCGGGACAGGGGCAGACGAGCAGTACTTC.

This clone occurred once. CDR3 in DNA: TGTGCCAGCAGCCAAGAGGCTAGCGGGAGTGTATATACAGGGGAGCTGTTTTTT. It encodes CASSQEASGSVYTGELFF. The chain joins TRBV4-2 to TRBJ2-2; 10 positions agree with TRBD2. CDR1 is LGHNA, CDR2 YNFKEQ, per germline. The CDR3 sequence is 18 residues long. Unmatched junction bases numbered 12, after V lost 0 bases and J lost 8 bases.

The chain carries TRBV7-8 and TRBJ1-5; TRBD1 might be the D (5 bases). The CDR3 totals 14 residues. Germline CDR1 and CDR2: SGHVS and FQNEAQ. V was shortened by 5 bases and J by 1 base, with 9 bases between the two germline ends. CDR3 sequence reads: CASSTRQSNQPQHF. As DNA, the CDR3 is TGTGCCAGCAGCACCAGACAGAGCAATCAGCCCCAGCATTTT.

This chain joins TRBV19 and TRBJ1-1; a weak D match, TRBD1 (5 bases). This CDR3 has 16 amino acids. CDR1 and CDR2 (germline): LNHDA, SQIVND (reference sequence). With 4 bases removed from V and 2 bases from J, the gap between germline ends came to 17 bases. The CDR3 DNA is TGTGCCAGTAGTAGACTTACCGGGACGGGAAACACTGAAGCTTTCTTT. This translates into CASSRLTGTGNTEAFF.

The genes are TRBV27 and TRBJ2-2, with 8 bases matching TRBD1. Trimming took 3 bases from V and 4 from J; bases not matched to a gene: 7. The germline V gene encodes CDR1 MNHEY and CDR2 SMNVEV (reference sequence). The CDR3 has 16 residues. The CDR3 DNA sequence: TGTGCCAGCAGTTTCGCACAGGGGGTGATCACCGGGGAGCTGTTTTTT. Protein: CASSFAQGVITGELFF.